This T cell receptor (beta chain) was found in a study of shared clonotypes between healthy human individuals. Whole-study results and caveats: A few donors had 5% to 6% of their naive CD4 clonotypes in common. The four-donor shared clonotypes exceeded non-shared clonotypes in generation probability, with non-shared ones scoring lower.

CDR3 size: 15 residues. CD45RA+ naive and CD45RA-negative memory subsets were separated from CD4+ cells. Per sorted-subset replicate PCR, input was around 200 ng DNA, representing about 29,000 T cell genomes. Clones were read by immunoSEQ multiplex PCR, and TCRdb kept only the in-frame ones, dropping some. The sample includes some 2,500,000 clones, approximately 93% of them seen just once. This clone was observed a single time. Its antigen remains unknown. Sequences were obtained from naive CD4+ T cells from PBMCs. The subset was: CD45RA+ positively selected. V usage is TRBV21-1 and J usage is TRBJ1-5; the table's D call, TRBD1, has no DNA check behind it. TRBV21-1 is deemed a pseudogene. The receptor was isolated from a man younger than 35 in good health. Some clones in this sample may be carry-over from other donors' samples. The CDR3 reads CAVQKSRGSNQPQHF. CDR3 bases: TGTGCCGTACAAAAAAGTAGGGGAAGCAATCAGCCCCAGCATTTT.